A single TCR beta chain is shown here with its context. Its recognized antigen is unknown. No base-level quality is on record; no much larger clone is a single base apart. V is cut by 4 bases and J by 4 bases, and the space between the germline ends is 11 bases. Inclusive of the bounding cysteine and phenylalanine, the CDR3 is 13 residues long. The only DNA kept is the CDR3, 39 bases in frame from the first base. According to the germline V gene, CDR1 reads SQVTM and CDR2 reads ANQGSEA. This record comes from a study of T cell clonotyping in hematopoietic cell transplantation (dated by TCRdb to the early 2020s). Regarding the complete study: A total of some 130 blood samples were gathered in the study from around 40 consecutive transplant recipients along with their related donors. Patient recruitment ran from 2015 to January 2017, and follow-up continued until September 2020 or death. Overall study outcomes, separate from this receptor: Recipient TCR diversity fell after transplant, with pathologically expanded clonotypes rising progressively from day 30 to day 180. The sample size was limited and the cells went unsorted, which meant the CD4 and CD8 repertoire contributions could not be told apart. Donor and pretransplant recipient Inverse Simpson Index values predicted broader posttransplant TCR repertoire diversity. Overlap with donor repertoires was found for only a small fraction of recipient repertoires, with over 95% found to appear de novo at the given depth.

Blood samples for TCR beta sequencing were provided by related transplant donors. Using Nuclei Lysis Solution, genomic DNA was extracted from unfractionated peripheral blood mononuclear cells that were either fresh or cryopreserved. The immunoSEQ assay, a bias-controlled multiplex PCR with V- and J-specific primers, was used to amplify TCR beta CDR3 regions from genomic DNA. In a second PCR step, the CDR3 amplicons were tagged with a proprietary barcode plus Illumina adapter sequences. An Illumina MiSeq instrument was used to sequence the CDR3 libraries. As for how the authors treated the data: Export and quality control were done with immunoSEQ Analyzer 3.0, while downstream analyses used R Bioconductor and Immunarch. Only productive rearrangements within the normalized downsampled data set were used in the calculation of repertoire metrics. Pathologically expanded clonotypes were defined as those larger than 5 templates in the normalized cohort. The Inverse Simpson Index was used to measure repertoire diversity. To capture all clonotypes, the CMV-specificity analyses were run on the non-normalized data set. TCRdb took this table from immuneACCESS and kept in-frame rearrangements with V and J called. Such tables lack part of the clones; where checked against another copy, unresolved V genes explain under half of the gap, and the rest is unexplained. V, J and clone size are taken as reported in that table, and D and trimming were inferred from the DNA itself. The sample data list approximately 41,000 clones, and roughly 96% of these were observed just once. Of the sample, almost 0.95% is held by the ten largest clones.

The source is a man younger than 45 in good health. Some clones in this sample may be carry-over from other donors' samples. Sequenced input: peripheral blood mononuclear cells. The chain uses TRBV29-1 and TRBJ1-5; no D gene call is confident. This receptor has the CDR3 CSVATSQNQPQHF. The sequenced DNA: TGCAGCGTTGCAACATCCCAAAATCAGCCCCAGCATTTT.